This TCR beta chain appears in the sequencing data of a study of T cells after yellow fever vaccination. The CDR3 contains 14 residues. Looked up from germline, CDR1 is MNHEY and CDR2 is SVGEGT. V gave up 7 bases and J gave up 2 bases, with 13 bases separating them. This clonotype was seen repeatedly, ten times or more. TCRdb passed the 5' RACE reads through MiXCR, listing each CDR3 protein once. The table lists a few hundred thousand distinct CDR3 sequences, around 4% of them singletons. The rearrangement uses TRBV6-2 or TRBV6-3 and TRBJ2-3; D unresolved. The sequencing here drew on PBMCs, taken on the day of the yellow fever booster vaccination. The source is a young man who received the YFV17D yellow fever vaccine. The CDR3 DNA sequence: TGTGCCAGCATCGGGTTCACCAACACAGATACGCAGTATTTT. Translated: CASIGFTNTDTQYF.